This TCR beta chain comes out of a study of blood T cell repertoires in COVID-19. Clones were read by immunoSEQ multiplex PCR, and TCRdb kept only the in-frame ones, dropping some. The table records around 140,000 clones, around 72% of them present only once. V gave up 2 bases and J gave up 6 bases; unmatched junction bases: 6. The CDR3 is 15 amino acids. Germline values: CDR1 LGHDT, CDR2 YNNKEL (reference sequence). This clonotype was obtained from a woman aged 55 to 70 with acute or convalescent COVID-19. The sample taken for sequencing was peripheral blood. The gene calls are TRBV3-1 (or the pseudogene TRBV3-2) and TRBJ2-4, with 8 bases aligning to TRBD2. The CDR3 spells CASSQRLAGINIQYF. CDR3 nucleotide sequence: TGTGCCAGCAGCCAAAGGCTAGCGGGTATAAACATTCAGTACTTC.